The 10 T cell receptor beta chains in this list originate from one sample, sequenced in a study of cytomegalovirus exposure and HLA in healthy donors. Vbeta (60) and Jbeta (13) primers were used in the PCR. This table comes from immunoSEQ multiplex PCR, and its TCRdb copy is limited to in-frame clones, with some not included. In the table there are 90,000 to 150,000 clones, around 70% of which are singletons. Input material: PBMCs. The receptors stem from a woman between 50 and 59 years old in good health and CMV-seropositive.

The chain has TRBV5-1 and TRBJ2-5; 9 positions agree with TRBD2. The CDR3 is 15 residues long. V was pared by 3 bases and J by 5 bases, with 8 bases of the junction left unmatched. Germline V gene sequence: CDR1 SGHRS, CDR2 YFSETQ. The chain's CDR3 is CASSSIAGVGETQYF. Written as DNA, the CDR3 is TGCGCCAGCAGCTCTATAGCGGGAGTGGGGGAGACCCAGTACTTC. Full variable domain (remainder filled in from reference TRBV5-1 and TRBJ2-5): KAGVTQTPRYLIKTRGQQVTLSCSPISGHRSVSWYQQTPGQGLQFLFEYFSETQRNKGNFPGRFSGRQFSNSRSEMNVSTLELGDSALYLCASSSIAGVGETQYFGPGTRLLVL.

V gene TRBV30 combines with J gene TRBJ2-1, with 10 bases fitting TRBD2. The CDR3 totals 16 residues. Germline V gene sequence: CDR1 GTSNPN, CDR2 SVGIG (reference sequence). The ends lost 2 bases at V and 4 bases at J; junction bases unmatched: 8. CDR3 amino acids: CAWSTPSGGRYNEQFF. In DNA form, the CDR3 reads TGTGCCTGGAGTACCCCTAGCGGGGGAAGATACAATGAGCAGTTCTTC.

The V call is TRBV7-2, the J call TRBJ1-2; D not certain. V was trimmed by 1 base and J by 8 bases, leaving 11 bases between them. Looked up from germline, CDR1 is SGHTA and CDR2 is FQGNSA. The CDR3 totals 13 residues. CDR3 sequence reads: CASSLGAAEGYTF. The CDR3, as DNA: TGTGCCAGCAGCTTAGGAGCGGCGGAAGGCTACACCTTC.

The genes are TRBV27 and TRBJ1-2; tentative D call: TRBD1 (6 bases). Germline values: CDR1 MNHEY, CDR2 SMNVEV (reference sequence). This CDR3 region has 12 residues. The V end lost 6 bases, the J end lost 7 bases, and 12 bases lay between the germline ends. In nucleotides, the CDR3 is TGTGCCAGCAGAGTCACAGGGAGTGGCTACACCTTC. Translating it yields CASRVTGSGYTF.

The chain employs TRBV2 and TRBJ2-7; D remains ambiguous. CDR1 and CDR2 (germline): SNHLY, FYNNEI. The CDR3 spans 12 residues. Deletions cut 8 bases from V and 5 bases from J, with 13 bases between. CDR3 amino acids: CASCGVAHEQYF. In DNA, the CDR3 is TGTGCCAGCTGTGGAGTAGCTCACGAGCAGTACTTC.

The J gene is TRBJ2-5, the V gene TRBV29-1; D is unclear. The J call is uncertain, as TRBJ2-7 better fits the DNA end. The CDR3 covers 12 residues. Germline values: CDR1 SQVTM, CDR2 ANQGSEA. The CDR3, as DNA: TGCAGCGTTCACGTCGACTGGTACGAGCAGTACTTC. This codes for CSVHVDWYEQYF.

This clone was seen once. The CDR3 spells CASSIGQLSNQPQHF. The CDR3 DNA is TGTGCCAGTAGTATTGGACAGCTTAGCAATCAGCCCCAGCATTTT. The chain employs TRBV19 and TRBJ1-5; tentatively, D is TRBD1 (6 bases). Germline V CDR1 and CDR2: LNHDA, SQIVND (reference sequence). The length of the CDR3 is 15 residues. V was trimmed by 3 bases and J by 0 bases, leaving 9 bases between them.

This clone was counted only a few times. V usage is TRBV19 and J usage is TRBJ1-6; TRBD1 is a possible D gene (6 bases). V dropped 4 bases and J dropped 10 bases, with 14 bases sitting between them. Germline V gene data show CDR1 as LNHDA and CDR2 as SQIVND (reference sequence). There are 14 residues in the CDR3. This CDR3 reads CASSTWTDRSPLHF. The CDR3 DNA is TGTGCCAGTAGTACTTGGACAGATCGCTCACCCCTCCACTTT.

This clone has a handful of counts. Here the CDR3 DNA reads TGCGCCAGCAGCCAAGATCTCGGGGGGGGAAGCAATCAGCCCCAGCATTTT. Translating gives CASSQDLGGGSNQPQHF. The chain recombines TRBV4-3 with TRBJ1-5, with a tentative D call TRBD1 (5 bases). Germline V lookup: CDR1 LGHNA, CDR2 YSLEER. The V end was cut by 0 bases, the J end by 1 base, with 13 bases between. The CDR3 loop spans 17 amino acids.

This chain links TRBV6-1 with TRBJ1-1; D is undetermined. Germline V gene data show CDR1 as MNHNS and CDR2 as SASEGT. CDR3 length: 16 amino acids. V shed 4 bases and J shed 4 bases, with 19 bases lying between them. CDR3 in amino acids: CASSGGLGSGLTEAFF. CDR3 coding DNA: TGTGCCAGCAGTGGAGGACTGGGGAGCGGTCTCACTGAAGCTTTCTTT.